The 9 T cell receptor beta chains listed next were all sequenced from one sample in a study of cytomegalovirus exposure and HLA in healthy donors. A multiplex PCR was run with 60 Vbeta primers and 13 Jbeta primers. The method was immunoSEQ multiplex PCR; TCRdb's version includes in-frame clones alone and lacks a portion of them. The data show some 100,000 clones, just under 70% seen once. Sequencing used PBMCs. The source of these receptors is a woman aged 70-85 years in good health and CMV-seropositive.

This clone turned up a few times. CDR3 DNA: TGTGCCAGCAGCGTAGATAGAGACGAGCAGTACTTC. Translation: CASSVDRDEQYF. This sequence joins TRBV9 and TRBJ2-7, with unresolved D. V lost 0 bases to trimming and J lost 5 bases, with 6 bases between them. Germline loops: CDR1 SGDLS, CDR2 YYNGEE. This CDR3 has 12 residues.

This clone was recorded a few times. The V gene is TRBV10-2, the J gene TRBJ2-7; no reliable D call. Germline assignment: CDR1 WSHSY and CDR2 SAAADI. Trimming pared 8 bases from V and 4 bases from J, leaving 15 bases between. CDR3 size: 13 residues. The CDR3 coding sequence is TGCGCCAGCCGCGAGAACTTCCCTTACGAGCAGTACTTC. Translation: CASRENFPYEQYF.

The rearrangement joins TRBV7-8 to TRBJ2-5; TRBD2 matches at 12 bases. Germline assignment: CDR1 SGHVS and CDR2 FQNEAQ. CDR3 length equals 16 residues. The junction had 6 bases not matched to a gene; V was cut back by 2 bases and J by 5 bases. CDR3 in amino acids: CASSLLAGGLEETQYF. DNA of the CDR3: TGTGCCAGCAGCTTACTAGCGGGGGGGCTAGAGGAGACCCAGTACTTC.

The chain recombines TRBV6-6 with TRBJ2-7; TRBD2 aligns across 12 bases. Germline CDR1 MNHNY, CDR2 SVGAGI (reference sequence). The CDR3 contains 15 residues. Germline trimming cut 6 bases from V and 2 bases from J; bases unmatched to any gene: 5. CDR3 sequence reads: CASRPPSGGAYEQYF. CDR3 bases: TGTGCCAGCAGGCCGCCTAGCGGGGGGGCCTACGAGCAGTACTTC.

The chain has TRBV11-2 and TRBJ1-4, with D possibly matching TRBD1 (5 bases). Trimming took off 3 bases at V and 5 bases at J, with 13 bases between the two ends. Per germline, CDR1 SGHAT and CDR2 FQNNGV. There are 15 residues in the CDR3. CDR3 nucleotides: TGTGCCAGCAGCTTTGGTCCAGGGTTCAATGAAAAACTGTTTTTT. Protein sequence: CASSFGPGFNEKLFF.

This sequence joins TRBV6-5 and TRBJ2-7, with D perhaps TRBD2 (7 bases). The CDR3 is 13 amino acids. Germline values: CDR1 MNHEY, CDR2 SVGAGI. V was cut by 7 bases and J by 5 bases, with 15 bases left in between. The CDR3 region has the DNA TGTGCCAGCAAAATGGGGGGGGCCCACGAGCAGTACTTC. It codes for CASKMGGAHEQYF.

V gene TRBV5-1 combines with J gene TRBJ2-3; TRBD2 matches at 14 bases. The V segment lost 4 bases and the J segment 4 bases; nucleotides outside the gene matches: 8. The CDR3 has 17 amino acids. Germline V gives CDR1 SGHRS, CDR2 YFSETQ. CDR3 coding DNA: TGCGCCAGCAGCCCCGGACTAGCGGGGGGCTACTCAGATACGCAGTATTTT. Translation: CASSPGLAGGYSDTQYF. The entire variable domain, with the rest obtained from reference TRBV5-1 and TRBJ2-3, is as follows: KAGVTQTPRYLIKTRGQQVTLSCSPISGHRSVSWYQQTPGQGLQFLFEYFSETQRNKGNFPGRFSGRQFSNSRSEMNVSTLELGDSALYLCASSPGLAGGYSDTQYFGPGTRLTVL.

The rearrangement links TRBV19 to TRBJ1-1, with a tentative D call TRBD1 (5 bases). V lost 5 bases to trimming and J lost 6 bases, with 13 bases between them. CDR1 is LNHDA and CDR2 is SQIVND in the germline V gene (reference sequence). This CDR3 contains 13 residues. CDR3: CASSDARVPEAFF. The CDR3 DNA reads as TGTGCCAGTAGTGACGCCAGGGTTCCTGAAGCTTTCTTT.

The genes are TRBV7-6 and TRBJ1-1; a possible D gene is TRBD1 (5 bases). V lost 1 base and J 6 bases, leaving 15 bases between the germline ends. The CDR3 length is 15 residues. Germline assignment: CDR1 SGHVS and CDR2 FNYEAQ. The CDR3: CASSLVGGRYAEAFF. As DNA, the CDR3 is TGTGCCAGCAGCTTAGTGGGGGGTAGATACGCTGAAGCTTTCTTT.